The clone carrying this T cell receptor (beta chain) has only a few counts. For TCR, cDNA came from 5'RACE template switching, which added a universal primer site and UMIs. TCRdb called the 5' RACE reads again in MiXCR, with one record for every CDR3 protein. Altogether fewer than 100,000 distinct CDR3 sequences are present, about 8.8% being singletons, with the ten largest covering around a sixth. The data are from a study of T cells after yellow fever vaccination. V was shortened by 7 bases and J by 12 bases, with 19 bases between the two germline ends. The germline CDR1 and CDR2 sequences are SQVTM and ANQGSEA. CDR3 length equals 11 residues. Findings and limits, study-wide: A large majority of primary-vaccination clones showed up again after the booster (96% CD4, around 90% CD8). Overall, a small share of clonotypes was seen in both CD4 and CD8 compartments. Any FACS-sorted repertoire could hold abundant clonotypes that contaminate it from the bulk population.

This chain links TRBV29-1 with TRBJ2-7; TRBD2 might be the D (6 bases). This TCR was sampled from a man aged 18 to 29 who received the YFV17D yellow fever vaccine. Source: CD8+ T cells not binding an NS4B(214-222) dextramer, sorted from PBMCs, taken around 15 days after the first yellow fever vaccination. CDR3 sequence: CSASDGGSLYF. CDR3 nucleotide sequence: TGCAGCGCATCAGACGGGGGTTCGTTGTACTTC.